Reported below is one T cell receptor (beta chain). This sample stems from a study of STAT5B mutations in CD4+ large granular lymphocyte leukemia. Study at large: Among healthy donors, a particular HLA allele went with more CDR3 'QG' motifs.

The CDR3 runs to 16 residues. Germline V gives CDR1 MDHEN, CDR2 SYDVKM. V dropped 2 bases and J dropped 5 bases, with 18 bases sitting between them. Method: immunoSEQ multiplex PCR; TCRdb's copy keeps in-frame clones and lacks some. This table holds 35,000 or so clones, roughly 88% found once. Controls came from buffy coats of healthy blood donors. The J gene is TRBJ1-2, the V gene TRBV28; TRBD1 might be the D (5 bases). This TCR derives from a human donor in good health. The sample taken for sequencing was CD4+ T cells from blood buffy coats. The CDR3 reads CASSLGDRASLYGYTF. DNA for the CDR3: TGTGCCAGCAGTTTAGGAGACAGAGCCTCCCTATATGGCTACACCTTC.